This entry lists 11 T cell receptor beta chains sequenced from one sample in a study of STAT5B mutations in CD4+ large granular lymphocyte leukemia. Clones were read by immunoSEQ multiplex PCR, and TCRdb kept only the in-frame ones, dropping some. The repertoire has approximately 25,000 clones, 74% of them found once; the top ten carry over 8%. The sample comprised CD4+ T cells from blood buffy coats. The source of these receptors is a human donor in good health.

This chain uses TRBV7-6 with TRBJ2-5; D is ambiguous. Germline values: CDR1 SGHVS, CDR2 FNYEAQ. This CDR3 spans 12 amino acids. V was cut by 5 bases and J by 1 base, with 5 bases left in between. CDR3 bases: TGTGCCAGCAGCCTCCCCCAAGAGACCCAGTACTTC. Protein sequence: CASSLPQETQYF.

The chain joins TRBV5-5 to TRBJ2-7; 8 bases match TRBD2. The CDR3 covers 12 residues. In germline, CDR1 is SGHKS, CDR2 YYEKEE (reference sequence). Losses at the gene ends were 2 bases for V and 5 bases for J; bases not matched to a gene: 0. CDR3: CASSFSGDEQYV. The CDR3 DNA reads TGTGCCAGCAGCTTTAGCGGGGACGAGCAGTACGTC.

This clone has a handful of counts. The rearrangement links TRBV10-3 to TRBJ1-2, with 10 bases that match TRBD1. This CDR3 has 14 amino acids. Germline lookup yields CDR1 ENHRY and CDR2 SYGVKD. J was trimmed by 4 bases and V by 4 bases; bases with no gene match: 3. The CDR3 here is CAISGDRGAYGYTF. The CDR3 nucleotides read TGTGCCATCAGTGGGGACAGGGGTGCCTATGGCTACACCTTC.

On this clone: Additional DNA sequences in this sample encode the identical CDR3. V and J are TRBV7-3 and TRBJ1-1, with D perhaps TRBD1 (6 bases). V dropped 2 bases and J dropped 4 bases, with 8 bases sitting between them. This CDR3 has 13 residues. CDR1 and CDR2 from the germline V gene are SGHTA and FQGTGA. This CDR3 reads CASSLGGGTEAFF. In DNA, the CDR3 is TGTGCCAGCAGCTTAGGAGGGGGCACTGAAGCTTTCTTT.

The chain uses TRBV7-2 and TRBJ2-3; tentatively, D is TRBD2 (7 bases). V lost 0 bases to trimming and J lost 4 bases, with 14 bases between them. This CDR3 has 16 residues. Germline assignment: CDR1 SGHTA and CDR2 FQGNSA. This chain's CDR3 is CASSLASGGGADTQYF. Here the CDR3 DNA reads TGTGCCAGCAGCTTAGCTAGCGGAGGGGGGGCAGATACGCAGTATTTT.

The chain carries TRBV11-2 and TRBJ1-2; D may be TRBD1 (5 bases). Trimming removed 2 bases from V and 2 bases from J, with 12 bases in between. Germline V gene lookup returns CDR1 SGHAT and CDR2 FQNNGV. The CDR3 is 15 residues long. The CDR3 loop reads CASSLSKTVNYGYTF. DNA for the CDR3: TGTGCCAGCAGCTTATCGAAGACAGTAAACTATGGCTACACCTTC.

This sequence joins TRBV5-1 and TRBJ2-4, with TRBD2 matching over 7 bases. V lost 5 bases and J lost 5; bases outside the gene matches: 4. The CDR3 covers 13 residues. Germline V gives CDR1 SGHRS, CDR2 YFSETQ. The CDR3 DNA is TGCGCCAGCAGTTCCGGACTAGAAAACATTCAGTACTTC. Protein product: CASSSGLENIQYF.

The chain has TRBV9 and TRBJ2-5; 9 nucleotides match TRBD1. Germline CDR1 is SGDLS and CDR2 is YYNGEE. This CDR3 spans 16 amino acids. V gave up 4 bases and J gave up 2 bases; unmatched junction bases: 9. The CDR3 spells CASSPGQGRLQETQYF. In DNA form, the CDR3 reads TGTGCCAGCAGCCCAGGACAGGGGCGCCTTCAAGAGACCCAGTACTTC.

The chain carries TRBV6-5 and TRBJ1-2, with 11 bases identical to TRBD1. Germline CDR1 and CDR2: MNHEY and SVGAGI. CDR3 size: 12 residues. V lost 2 bases and J lost 14; bases outside the gene matches: 4. The CDR3 here is CASSYRGTGGTF. CDR3 nucleotides: TGTGCCAGCAGTTACCGAGGGACAGGGGGTACCTTC.

The sample holds a few counts of this clone. The V call is TRBV2, the J call TRBJ1-1, with TRBD1 matching 10 bases. Looked up from germline, CDR1 is SNHLY and CDR2 is FYNNEI. The CDR3 loop spans 14 amino acids. Unmatched junction bases numbered 2, after V lost 4 bases and J lost 3 bases. CDR3 sequence (DNA): TGTGCCAGCAGTGGACAGGGGGCGTACACTGAAGCTTTCTTT. Translating it yields CASSGQGAYTEAFF.

The rearrangement links TRBV7-9 to TRBJ1-2; D perhaps matches TRBD1 (5 bases). The CDR3 totals 15 residues. CDR1 and CDR2 (germline): SEHNR, FQNEAQ (reference sequence). Trimming cost V 2 bases and J 6 bases, with 16 bases left between them. The DNA of the CDR3 is TGTGCCAGCAGCTTACTGGGACTCAAGGCACATGGCTACACCTTC. Translation gives CASSLLGLKAHGYTF. The full variable domain, rest sourced from reference TRBV7-9 and TRBJ1-2, is DTGVSQNPRHKITKRGQNVTFRCDPISEHNRLYWYRQTLGQGPEFLTYFQNEAQLEKSRLLSDRFSAERPKGSFSTLEIQRTEQGDSAMYLCASSLLGLKAHGYTFGSGTRLTVV.